The 26 T cell receptor beta chains below all came from one sample that was sequenced in a study of human T cells and chemical hapten exposure. Using its own MiXCR run on the RACE reads, TCRdb lists one record per CDR3 protein. The sample lists a few hundred thousand distinct CDR3 sequences, just under 6.5% seen once, with approximately 5.4% in the top ten. Time point: patch test 2, 6 weeks after DPC sensitization. The treatment is: therapeutic diphenylcyclopropenone sensitization with weekly scalp DPC. The sequencing here drew on whole blood, taken in connection with sensitization to the hapten diphenylcyclopropenone (DPC). These receptors all stem from a woman aged 18-35 years with alopecia areata. Some clones in this sample may be carry-over from other donors' samples.

This clonotype was counted many times. The chain links TRBV6-2 or TRBV6-3 to TRBJ1-5; possible D gene TRBD1, 6 bases. V lost 0 bases and J 2 bases, leaving 8 bases between the germline ends. Per germline, CDR1 MNHEY and CDR2 SVGEGT. The length of the CDR3 is 15 residues. In DNA, the CDR3 is TGTGCCAGCAGTTACTCGACAGGAGGCAATCAGCCCCAGCATTTT. This encodes CASSYSTGGNQPQHF.

This clonotype has a count of ten or more. J is TRBJ2-7 and V is TRBV4-3, with TRBD1 as a possible D gene (5 bases). Trimming removed 0 bases from V and 3 bases from J, with 18 bases in between. CDR3 size: 17 residues. Germline values: CDR1 LGHNA, CDR2 YSLEER. CDR3 sequence reads: CASSQDYSRGLLYEQYF. The CDR3 DNA is TGCGCCAGCAGCCAAGATTACTCAAGGGGTCTTCTCTACGAGCAGTACTTC.

This rearrangement joins TRBV20-1 to TRBJ1-1; weak D call: TRBD1 (6 bases). Germline V gene sequence: CDR1 DFQATT, CDR2 SNEGSKA (reference sequence). V was shortened by 1 base and J by 3 bases, with 12 bases between the two germline ends. CDR3 length equals 14 residues. The CDR3 loop reads CSARGPGVDTEAFF. CDR3 DNA: TGCAGTGCTAGAGGCCCAGGGGTGGACACTGAAGCTTTCTTT.

This clonotype was seen repeatedly, ten times or more. The genes are TRBV6-6 and TRBJ2-7, with D perhaps being TRBD1 or TRBD2 (5 bases each). Germline V CDR1 and CDR2: MNHNY, SVGAGI (reference sequence). Trimming took off 2 bases at V and 4 bases at J, with 15 bases between the two ends. This CDR3 region has 15 residues. The CDR3 region is CASSYGRQGRYEQYF. CDR3 coding DNA: TGTGCCAGCAGTTACGGACGGCAGGGACGTTACGAGCAGTACTTC.

There are many counts of this clonotype. This chain uses TRBV28 with TRBJ1-2; D is unresolved. Trimming cost V 2 bases and J 5 bases, with 12 bases left between them. The CDR3 runs to 14 residues. Germline V gene data show CDR1 as MDHEN and CDR2 as SYDVKM. CDR3 nucleotides: TGTGCCAGCAGTTTACCGGATCTTGCGTATGGCTACACCTTC. This sequence encodes CASSLPDLAYGYTF.

This clonotype was counted many times. The V and J genes are TRBV4-3 and TRBJ1-6, with 9 nucleotides matching TRBD1. Germline trimming cut 3 bases from V and 5 bases from J; bases unmatched to any gene: 11. The CDR3 covers 18 residues. In germline, CDR1 is LGHNA, CDR2 YSLEER. CDR3 bases: TGCGCCAGCAGCCAGGGACAGGGTCTGGTCCACGATAATTCACCCCTCCACTTT. Translating gives CASSQGQGLVHDNSPLHF.

At least ten counts were recorded for this clonotype. The V call is TRBV7-6, the J call TRBJ1-6; 9 nucleotides agree with TRBD1. The germline V gene encodes CDR1 SGHVS and CDR2 FNYEAQ. The CDR3 has 15 residues. V dropped 1 base and J dropped 7; count of bases not matched to a gene: 2. CDR3 coding DNA: TGTGCCAGCAGCTTAGGGACAGGGGACAATTCACCCCTCCACTTT. This codes for CASSLGTGDNSPLHF.

CDR3 in DNA: TGTGCCAGCAGCCAAGGGAAGAGGGGACCGACTAATGAAAAACTGTTTTTT. Translation: CASSQGKRGPTNEKLFF. The gene calls are TRBV16 and TRBJ1-4; D possibly corresponds to TRBD1 (5 bases). There are 17 residues in the CDR3. The ends were cut back, 2 bases at V and 2 bases at J, with 15 bases in the middle. Germline lookup yields CDR1 KGHSY and CDR2 FQNENV.

CDR3 in amino acids: CASSVGKGWKTEAFF. CDR3 coding DNA: TGTGCCAGCAGCGTAGGTAAGGGATGGAAAACTGAAGCTTTCTTT. J is TRBJ1-1 and V is TRBV9; no clear D gene. Trimming pared 0 bases from V and 5 bases from J, leaving 14 bases between. CDR1 is SGDLS and CDR2 is YYNGEE in the germline V gene. The CDR3 has 15 residues.

This chain uses TRBV29-1 with TRBJ2-7, with D uncertain. Trimming pared 6 bases from V and 6 bases from J, leaving 15 bases between. The CDR3 length is 12 residues. Looked up from germline, CDR1 is SQVTM and CDR2 is ANQGSEA. The CDR3, as DNA: TGCAGCGTGGTGGGGTGGTACGGCGAGCAGTACTTC. Translation gives CSVVGWYGEQYF.

This chain joins TRBV6-1 and TRBJ1-1; the D is unclear. CDR1 MNHNS and CDR2 SASEGT come from the germline V gene. The germline V and J ends were trimmed by 4 bases and 0 bases, with 9 bases remaining between them. The CDR3 consists of 14 residues. The CDR3 reads CASSARLLNTEAFF. The CDR3 DNA follows: TGTGCCAGCAGTGCCCGGTTATTGAACACTGAAGCTTTCTTT.

This clonotype was counted many times. This chain links TRBV29-1 with TRBJ2-1; perhaps TRBD1 as D (6 bases). With 5 bases removed from V and 0 bases from J, the gap between germline ends came to 23 bases. The CDR3 has 18 residues. Per germline, CDR1 SQVTM and CDR2 ANQGSEA. The CDR3 region has the DNA TGCAGCGTTCGGCGCAGGGGACAATCCACTTTCTCCTACAATGAGCAGTTCTTC. Amino acids: CSVRRRGQSTFSYNEQFF.

The sample holds a few counts of this clonotype. The chain is built from TRBV5-6 and TRBJ2-7; a weak D match, TRBD1 (6 bases). V lost 0 bases and J lost 2, with 9 bases in between. Germline V CDR1 and CDR2: SGHDT, YYEEEE. The length of the CDR3 is 14 residues. CDR3 protein: CASSLAHRAYEQYF. The CDR3, as DNA: TGTGCCAGCAGCTTGGCCCACAGGGCCTACGAGCAGTACTTC.

This clonotype was counted a single time. The rearrangement joins TRBV12-3 or TRBV12-4 to TRBJ1-1; D is possibly TRBD1 (5 bases). V lost 8 bases, J lost 1 base, and 14 bases lay in between. The CDR3 is 14 amino acids. This chain's CDR3 is CASLFGHSNTEAFF. The CDR3 DNA follows: TGTGCCAGCTTATTCGGACACTCGAACACTGAAGCTTTCTTT.

The V call is TRBV5-1, the J call TRBJ2-4; 7 bases match TRBD1. CDR1 is SGHRS and CDR2 is YFSETQ in the germline V gene. The CDR3 contains 15 residues. V lost 1 base and J lost 4; bases outside the gene matches: 5. CDR3 coding DNA: TGCGCCAGCAGCTTGAACAGGGGCTTTAAAAACATTCAGTACTTC. Translation: CASSLNRGFKNIQYF.

In its sample, this clonotype was seen many times. The chain has TRBV4-1 and TRBJ1-2, with D tentatively TRBD1 (5 bases). From germline, CDR1 is MGHRA and CDR2 YSYEKL. Deletions cut 0 bases from V and 4 bases from J, with 12 bases between. This CDR3 spans 15 amino acids. CDR3 DNA: TGCGCCAGCAGCCAAGACGACAGCAGCATCTATGGCTACACCTTC. The encoded protein is CASSQDDSSIYGYTF.

This clonotype was seen a handful of times. This chain links TRBV7-9 with TRBJ2-7; 8 nucleotides agree with TRBD1. In germline, CDR1 is SEHNR, CDR2 FQNEAQ (reference sequence). This CDR3 has 16 amino acids. The V gene end was trimmed by 3 bases and the J gene end by 0 bases; junction bases not matched to a gene: 7. CDR3 region: CASSFPDRGSSYEQYF. The CDR3 DNA reads as TGTGCCAGCAGCTTTCCTGACAGGGGTAGCTCCTACGAGCAGTACTTC.

The chain recombines TRBV10-3 with TRBJ2-5; D is unclear. The CDR3 spans 13 residues. The V and J ends lost 10 bases and 2 bases respectively, with 14 bases between them. Germline lookup yields CDR1 ENHRY and CDR2 SYGVKD. In DNA form, the CDR3 reads TGTGCCACCTGTGAAGATTTGCAAGAGACCCAGTACTTC. As protein: CATCEDLQETQYF.

This clonotype was observed many times. The chain uses TRBV7-2 and TRBJ1-5; no definite D call. The CDR3 runs 14 residues. V was pared by 5 bases and J by 0 bases, with 8 bases between. Looked up from germline, CDR1 is SGHTA and CDR2 is FQGNSA. The DNA of the CDR3 is TGTGCCAGCAGCGCCTTCTATAGCAATCAGCCCCAGCATTTT. Residues: CASSAFYSNQPQHF.

This clonotype was observed at least ten times. V and J are TRBV12-3 or TRBV12-4 and TRBJ1-5; D not certain. This CDR3 is built from 12 residues. Trimming removed 8 bases from V and 1 base from J, with 6 bases in between. CDR3 DNA: TGTGCCAGCGGAAAAAGCAATCAGCCCCAGCATTTT. Translating gives CASGKSNQPQHF.

This clonotype was seen at least ten times. The gene calls are TRBV29-1 and TRBJ2-2; D unclear. The CDR3 loop spans 13 amino acids. The germline V and J ends were trimmed by 5 bases and 0 bases, with 7 bases remaining between them. Germline-derived CDR1 and CDR2 are SQVTM and ANQGSEA. The CDR3: CSVRHSNTGELFF. The CDR3 nucleotides are TGCAGCGTTCGTCATTCGAACACCGGGGAGCTGTTTTTT.

This clonotype was counted at least ten times. The chain carries TRBV6-5 and TRBJ1-1; D ambiguous. The CDR3 runs to 13 residues. V was shortened by 1 base and J by 6 bases, with 9 bases between the two germline ends. Germline V gives CDR1 MNHEY, CDR2 SVGAGI. CDR3 sequence: CASSYLEGSEAFF. The CDR3, as DNA: TGTGCCAGCAGTTACTTAGAGGGCTCTGAAGCTTTCTTT.

This clonotype appeared a few times. This rearrangement joins TRBV7-2 to TRBJ2-3, with TRBD2 matching 8 bases. The CDR3 is 15 amino acids. The V gene's germline CDR1 is SGHTA and CDR2 FQGNSA. V dropped 7 bases and J dropped 4; count of bases not matched to a gene: 10. CDR3 sequence: CASIPSGGPSDTQYF. In DNA form, the CDR3 reads TGTGCCAGCATCCCCAGCGGGGGCCCCTCAGATACGCAGTATTTT.

The table lists this clonotype with a few counts. The genes are TRBV6-5 and TRBJ2-1, with 15 bases that match TRBD2. Germline values: CDR1 MNHEY, CDR2 SVGAGI. Losses at the gene ends were 5 bases for V and 13 bases for J; bases not matched to a gene: 6. This CDR3 has 14 amino acids. CDR3 sequence reads: CASSGGTSGGPQFF. As DNA, the CDR3 is TGTGCCAGCAGTGGGGGGACTAGCGGGGGGCCCCAGTTCTTC.

This clonotype has just a few counts. This rearrangement joins TRBV3-1 to TRBJ2-2, with no clear D. The V and J ends lost 1 base and 6 bases respectively, with 9 bases between them. The CDR3 consists of 14 residues. CDR1 is LGHDT and CDR2 is YNNKEL in the germline V gene (reference sequence). DNA of the CDR3: TGTGCCAGCAGCCAAGCTCTTAGACCCGGGGAGCTGTTTTTT. This encodes CASSQALRPGELFF.

There are many counts of this clonotype. The chain has TRBV12-3 or TRBV12-4 and TRBJ1-2; D remains ambiguous. Trimming shortened V by 3 bases and J by 2 bases, and 7 bases separated the two germline ends. The length of the CDR3 is 13 residues. The CDR3 protein is CASSLAVNYGYTF. CDR3 nucleotides: TGTGCCAGCAGTTTGGCAGTGAACTATGGCTACACCTTC.